A selection of T cell receptor beta chains follows, all from one sample in a study of control samples from healthy donors and cancer patients. Generated by immunoSEQ multiplex PCR, the TCRdb table keeps only in-frame clones and is missing some. The sample comprises tens of thousands of clones, 86% of which are singletons, and over 2.5% rests with the top ten. Material for sequencing was PBMCs. The receptors were gathered from a woman in her forties or fifties with lung cancer. Each CDR3 is given with its conserved first and last residue. A D gene is named only where the DNA matches it firmly. The size field is filled for only some rows; it gives once, few, many or a size class.

cdr3_length clone_size j_call d_call v_call cdr3_nt cdr3_aa
15 once TRBJ2-5 TRBD1 TRBV2 TGTGCCAGCAGAGCCGGGACAGGGATTACAGAGACCCAGTACTTC CASRAGTGITETQYF
14 - TRBJ1-5 - TRBV3-1/TRBV3-2 TGTGCCAGCAGCCAAGATACAGGAAGGCAGCCCCAGCATTTT CASSQDTGRQPQHF
15 - TRBJ1-5 - TRBV7-6 TGTGCCAGCAGCTTAGGGGAGAGGGGGGGACAGCCCCAGCATTTT CASSLGERGGQPQHF
13 - TRBJ1-2 - TRBV4-3 TGCGCCAGCAGCCAAGATCCAGGGTACGGCTACACCTTC CASSQDPGYGYTF
15 - TRBJ1-2 TRBD1 TRBV28 TGTGCCAGCAGTCAGACGGGACAGCGGCACTATGGCTACACCTTC CASSQTGQRHYGYTF
14 - TRBJ2-6 - TRBV6-5 TGTGCCAGCAGTTTTTCTTCCGGGGCCAACGTCCTGACTTTC CASSFSSGANVLTF
15 - TRBJ1-1 - TRBV7-8 TGTGCCAGCAGCTTAGGGGTATCGGACAGACTTGAAGCTTTCTTT CASSLGVSDRLEAFF
17 - TRBJ2-7 TRBD1 TRBV5-1 TGCGCCAGCAGCTCCGCAGGGACAGGGGCCGGTACCTACGAGCAGTACTTC CASSSAGTGAGTYEQYF
14 - TRBJ1-5 - TRBV6-6 TGTGCCAGCAGTTTACCTGGGAAGAATCAGCCCCAGCATTTT CASSLPGKNQPQHF
13 - TRBJ2-7 TRBD2 TRBV7-2 TGTGCCAGCAGCTTGCAAGCGGGGTGGGAGCAGTACTTC CASSLQAGWEQYF
15 - TRBJ1-6 - TRBV6-2/TRBV6-3 TGTGCCAGCAGTTACGGGGGGCGTTATAATTCACCCCTCCACTTT CASSYGGRYNSPLHF
15 - TRBJ1-5 - TRBV7-2 TGTGCCAGCAGCGCCGGACGGCATAGCAATCAGCCCCAGCATTTT CASSAGRHSNQPQHF
14 - TRBJ1-1 - TRBV4-1 TGCGCCAGCAGCCCTCTGGGAGGGGACACTGAAGCTTTCTTT CASSPLGGDTEAFF
14 - TRBJ1-5 - TRBV18 TGTGCCAGCTCACCACGGGACGGCAATCAGCCCCAGCATTTT CASSPRDGNQPQHF
16 - TRBJ1-3 TRBD1 TRBV4-3 TGCGCCAGCAGCCAGGGACTCGGGACAGTAGGAAACACCATATATTTT CASSQGLGTVGNTIYF
15 - TRBJ2-5 TRBD2 TRBV7-7 TGTGCCAGCAGCTTATCTAGCGGGGGACAAGAGACCCAGTACTTC CASSLSSGGQETQYF
14 - TRBJ1-2 - TRBV28 TGTGCCAGCAGCCGCCTCTTGGGCAACTATGGCTACACCTTC CASSRLLGNYGYTF